These 11 T cell receptor beta chains were all obtained from the same sample, sequenced in a study of vaccination effects on CD4 cells after COVID-19. Which antigens these TCRs recognize remains unknown. Before any sequencing was done, the ViraFEST assay used viral peptide pools to expand antigen-specific CD4+ T cells. Subsequent to a culture period of nine to ten days, CD4+ T cells were isolated. Only in-frame clones appear in the TCRdb table, and some are missing; sequencing was by immunoSEQ multiplex PCR. The sample yields tens of thousands of clones, around 81% seen once. The sample here was CD4+ T cells from PBMCs cultured with HCoV-229E spike peptides, taken before COVID-19 vaccination. Every receptor here comes from a human donor who received a COVID-19 vaccine.

The rearrangement uses TRBV3-1 (or the pseudogene TRBV3-2) and TRBJ1-4; D is unresolved. V lost 3 bases, J lost 5 bases, and 19 bases lay in between. Per germline, CDR1 LGHDT and CDR2 YNNKEL (reference sequence). The CDR3 is made up of 17 amino acids. The CDR3 sequence is CASSQEMDGVVNEKLFF. DNA for the CDR3: TGTGCCAGCAGCCAGGAAATGGACGGGGTCGTCAATGAAAAACTGTTTTTT.

The gene calls are TRBV7-6 and TRBJ2-1; TRBD2 agrees at 9 bases. Germline V lookup: CDR1 SGHVS, CDR2 FNYEAQ. V lost 4 bases, J lost 1 base, and 2 bases stayed unmatched. CDR3 length: 15 residues. The CDR3 loop is CASSSGLASYNEQFF. The CDR3 DNA reads as TGTGCCAGCAGCTCGGGACTAGCTTCCTACAATGAGCAGTTCTTC.

The V gene is TRBV5-1, the J gene TRBJ2-3; 9 nucleotides line up with TRBD2. J was trimmed by 2 bases and V by 5 bases; bases with no gene match: 6. This CDR3 region has 15 residues. CDR1 SGHRS and CDR2 YFSETQ come from the germline V gene. The CDR3 DNA is TGCGCCAGCAGTGCTCTAGCGGGGCACACAGATACGCAGTATTTT. It is translated as CASSALAGHTDTQYF.

This chain joins TRBV5-4 and TRBJ1-2, with TRBD1 identical over 7 bases. The length of the CDR3 is 15 residues. Germline CDR1 SGHNT, CDR2 YYREEE (reference sequence). V was clipped by 0 bases and J by 8 bases; unmatched bases: 10. The CDR3 sequence: CASSLAQGESGGYTF. The CDR3 DNA follows: TGTGCCAGCAGCTTGGCGCAGGGGGAATCGGGGGGCTACACCTTC.

The CDR3 loop is CASRQRETQYF. The CDR3 bases are TGTGCCAGCAGACAGAGGGAGACCCAGTACTTC. This chain uses TRBV28 with TRBJ2-5; no firm D call. V lost 6 bases and J 5 bases, leaving 7 bases between the germline ends. Germline CDR1 reads MDHEN; CDR2 reads SYDVKM. The CDR3 has 11 amino acids.

This clone has just a few counts. CDR3 sequence (DNA): TGTGCCAGCAGACTAGGGATTTCTAACTATGGCTACACCTTC. It translates to CASRLGISNYGYTF. This chain connects TRBV6-5 to TRBJ1-2; the D is unclear. This CDR3 contains 14 residues. CDR1 is MNHEY and CDR2 is SVGAGI in the germline V gene. V dropped 6 bases and J dropped 0 bases, with 11 bases sitting between them.

The CDR3 reads CASSLAPGGRTDTQYF. CDR3 nucleotide sequence: TGCGCCAGCAGCTTGGCCCCAGGGGGGAGGACAGATACGCAGTATTTT. This chain joins TRBV5-1 and TRBJ2-3; tentatively, D is TRBD1 (7 bases). The V gene lost 0 bases and the J gene lost 3 bases, with 14 bases spanning the gap. Germline V CDR1 and CDR2: SGHRS, YFSETQ. The CDR3 length is 16 residues.

J is TRBJ1-6 and V is TRBV6-5; D is ambiguous. Germline CDR1 MNHEY, CDR2 SVGAGI. The length of the CDR3 is 15 residues. Deletions cut 2 bases from V and 9 bases from J, with 14 bases between. CDR3 in DNA: TGTGCCAGCAGTTACGATGGAGCTAGTAGTTCACCCCTCCACTTT. Amino acid sequence: CASSYDGASSSPLHF.

The chain carries TRBV4-2 and TRBJ1-4; 9 bases match TRBD1. CDR3 length: 16 amino acids. The ends lost 0 bases at V and 8 bases at J; junction bases unmatched: 7. Germline values: CDR1 LGHNA, CDR2 YNFKEQ. The CDR3 loop is CASSQESRTGAEKLFF. For the CDR3, the DNA is TGTGCCAGCAGCCAAGAGTCGAGGACAGGGGCGGAAAAACTGTTTTTT.

The chain is built from TRBV7-8 and TRBJ1-1, with D possibly TRBD1 on 5 matching bases. Trimming cost V 6 bases and J 1 base, with 12 bases left between them. Germline assignment: CDR1 SGHVS and CDR2 FQNEAQ. This CDR3 is 14 amino acids long. CDR3 residues: CASSLTGPNTEAFF. DNA for the CDR3: TGTGCCAGCAGTCTGACGGGGCCGAACACTGAAGCTTTCTTT.

CDR3 DNA: TGTGCCAGCAGCTGGGGGGGGTTCTCTGGGGCCAACGTCCTGACTTTC. It codes for CASSWGGFSGANVLTF. V gene TRBV5-8 combines with J gene TRBJ2-6; 7 bases line up with TRBD2. CDR1 is SGHTS, CDR2 YDEGEE, per germline. The CDR3 loop spans 16 amino acids. V lost 3 bases to trimming and J lost 0 bases; unmatched junction nucleotides: 3.